This T cell receptor (beta chain) emerged from a study of CD8 T cells in ankylosing spondylitis. Study-wide results and limits: Disease-linked clones reportedly concentrated significantly in matched ankylosing spondylitis synovial fluid. Clones linked to the disease showed a CD8+ phenotype. They occurred at relatively low frequencies in peripheral blood. Existing reports had already noted some motif variants in reactive arthritis synovial fluid and blood.

This clonotype was observed at least ten times. Its specificity is unknown. 5'-RACE, quantitative and with molecular barcodes, yielded the TCR beta libraries. One entry per CDR3 protein results from TCRdb running MiXCR on the 5' RACE reads. The sample lists under 55,000 distinct CDR3 sequences; 7.4% were seen once. V was clipped by 5 bases and J by 0 bases, with 12 bases between them. Germline CDR1 is SGHTA and CDR2 is FQGNSA. The CDR3 sequence is 15 residues long. This receptor was identified in a female donor with ankylosing spondylitis or in good health (not recorded which). This chain connects TRBV7-2 to TRBJ2-3; D may be TRBD2 (6 bases). Sequences were obtained from blood, either unsorted or a sorted T cell fraction (not recorded which). CDR3 loop: CASSSSGFSTDTQYF. Written as DNA, the CDR3 is TGTGCCAGCAGCAGCAGCGGGTTTAGCACAGATACGCAGTATTTT.